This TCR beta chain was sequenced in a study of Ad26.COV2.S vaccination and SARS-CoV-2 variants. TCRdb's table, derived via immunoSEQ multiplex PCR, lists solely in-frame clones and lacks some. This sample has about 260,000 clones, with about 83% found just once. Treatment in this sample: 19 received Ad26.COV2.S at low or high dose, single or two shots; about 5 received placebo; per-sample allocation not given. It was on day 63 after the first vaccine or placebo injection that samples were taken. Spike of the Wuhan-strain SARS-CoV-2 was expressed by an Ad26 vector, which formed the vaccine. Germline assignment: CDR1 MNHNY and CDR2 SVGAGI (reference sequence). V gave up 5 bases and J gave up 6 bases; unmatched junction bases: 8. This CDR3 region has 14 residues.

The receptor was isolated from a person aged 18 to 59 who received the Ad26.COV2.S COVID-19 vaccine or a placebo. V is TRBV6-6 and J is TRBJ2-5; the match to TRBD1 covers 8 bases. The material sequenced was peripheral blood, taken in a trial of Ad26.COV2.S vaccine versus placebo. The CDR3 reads CASSQPGTGKTQYF. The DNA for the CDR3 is TGTGCCAGCAGTCAACCGGGGACAGGAAAGACCCAGTACTTC.